This TCR beta chain is drawn from a study of blood T cell repertoires in COVID-19. The cohort comprised adults aged 18 to 89 years residing in approximately 25 US areas. Participants reported their clinical history, and cohort assignment relied on those reports. V was clipped by 5 bases and J by 2 bases; unmatched bases: 3. From germline, CDR1 is ENHRY and CDR2 SYGVKD. The CDR3 runs to 15 residues. In the original workflow: Estimates of nucleated cell counts were drawn from the amplification of reference gene primers. Measured with immunoSEQ multiplex PCR; TCRdb has only the in-frame clones, and not every one. Clone size and the V and J calls come from that table; the DNA yielded D and trimming. The data show roughly 250,000 clones, with 70% to 90% seen just once and over 1.5% held by the top ten.

The material sequenced was PBMCs or T cells enriched from blood (not recorded which). The TCR originated in a woman aged 50 to 65 who had recovered from COVID-19. The chain joins TRBV10-3 to TRBJ2-1, with TRBD2 identical over 10 bases. The CDR3: CAISTSGRAYNEQFF. The CDR3 coding sequence is TGTGCCATCAGTACGAGCGGGAGGGCCTACAATGAGCAGTTCTTC.